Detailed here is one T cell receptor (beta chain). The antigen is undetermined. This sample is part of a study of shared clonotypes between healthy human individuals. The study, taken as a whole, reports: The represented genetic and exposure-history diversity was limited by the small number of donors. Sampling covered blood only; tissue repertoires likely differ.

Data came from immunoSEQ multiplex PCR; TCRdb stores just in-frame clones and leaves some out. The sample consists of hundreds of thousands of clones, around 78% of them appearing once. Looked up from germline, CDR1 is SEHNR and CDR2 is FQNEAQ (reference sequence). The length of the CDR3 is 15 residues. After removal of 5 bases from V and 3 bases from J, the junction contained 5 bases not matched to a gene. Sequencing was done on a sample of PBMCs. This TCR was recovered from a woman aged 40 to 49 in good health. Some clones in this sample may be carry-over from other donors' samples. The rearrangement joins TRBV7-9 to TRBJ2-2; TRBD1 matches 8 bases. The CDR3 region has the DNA TGTGCCAGCAGCCCCCGGACAGGGCACACCGGGGAGCTGTTTTTT. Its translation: CASSPRTGHTGELFF.